Below, 28 T cell receptor beta chains from the same sample are listed, as sequenced in a study of Graves' ophthalmopathy and Graves' hyperthyroidism. RNA served as the template for amplifying TCR beta CDR3 regions. HTBI primers primed a first-round RT-PCR, and a second-round multiplex PCR followed. MiXCR was run by TCRdb on the multiplex PCR reads, yielding one entry per CDR3 protein. The data contain approximately 480,000 distinct CDR3 sequences, 13% to 15% of them singletons. Sequences were obtained from blood. The receptor set was obtained from a young woman with Graves' ophthalmopathy.

About this clonotype itself: A read error may be the cause here, since a much bigger clone is one base away. The chain joins TRBV13 to TRBJ2-7; possibly TRBD1 for D (6 bases). CDR1 PRHDT and CDR2 FYEKMQ come from the germline V gene (reference sequence). This CDR3 has 14 amino acids. V gave up 4 bases and J gave up 3 bases, with 13 bases separating them. DNA for the CDR3: TGTGCCAGCAGCTCCCTGGACAGAGACTACGAGCAGTACTTC. This translates into CASSSLDRDYEQYF. Combining the CDR3 with reference TRBV13 and TRBJ2-7 gives the whole variable domain AAGVIQSPRHLIKEKRETATLKCYPIPRHDTVYWYQQGPGQDPQFLISFYEKMQSDKGSIPDRFSAQQFSDYHSELNMSSLELGDSALYFCASSSLDRDYEQYFGPGTRLTVT.

This clonotype occurred many times. The rearrangement uses TRBV28 and TRBJ2-7, with 10 bases aligning to TRBD1. The CDR3 length is 16 residues. V was clipped by 2 bases and J by 2 bases; unmatched bases: 6. Germline V gene sequence: CDR1 MDHEN, CDR2 SYDVKM. The CDR3 protein is CASSLGLGTGAYEQYF. The DNA for the CDR3 is TGTGCCAGCAGTTTAGGACTCGGGACAGGGGCCTACGAGCAGTACTTC.

This clonotype has at least ten counts. The chain uses TRBV12-3 or TRBV12-4 and TRBJ2-7; 8 nucleotides match TRBD2. The CDR3 totals 15 residues. The J segment lost 1 base and the V segment lost 5 bases, leaving 7 bases of the junction unmatched. This CDR3 reads CASSRQRGPSYEQYF. Written as DNA, the CDR3 is TGTGCCAGCAGTCGACAGCGGGGGCCTTCCTACGAGCAGTACTTC.

The V call is TRBV6-1, the J call TRBJ2-7, with D perhaps matching TRBD1 (6 bases). The V end lost 6 bases, the J end lost 7 bases, and 25 bases lay between the germline ends. The CDR3 has 16 amino acids. Germline loops: CDR1 MNHNS, CDR2 SASEGT. CDR3 amino acids: CASRRTGTTSQLEQYF. The DNA of the CDR3 is TGTGCCAGCAGACGAACCGGGACAACATCTCAGCTGGAGCAGTACTTC.

Turning to this clonotype: This CDR3 fails to terminate in the conserved phenylalanine or tryptophan, so it likely reflects a read error. This sequence joins TRBV11-2 and TRBJ1-2; TRBD1 matches 7 bases. The CDR3 spans 14 residues. Germline V gene lookup returns CDR1 SGHAT and CDR2 FQNNGV. DNA of the CDR3: TGTGCCGGCAGCTTAGGCAGGGGGACCTATGGCTACACCTAC. Translation gives CAGSLGRGTYGYTY.

This chain links TRBV28 with TRBJ2-6; possibly TRBD1 for D (6 bases). CDR3 length: 17 residues. V lost 4 bases and J 2 bases, leaving 15 bases between the germline ends. Germline V CDR1 and CDR2: MDHEN, SYDVKM. The CDR3 DNA is TGTGCCAGCAGTTCCGGCAGGGGAAACCCTGGGGCCAACGTCCTGACTTTC. It specifies CASSSGRGNPGANVLTF.

This clonotype came up many times. The chain combines TRBV5-6 with TRBJ1-2, with unresolved D. With 4 bases removed from V and 4 bases from J, the gap between germline ends came to 11 bases. Germline CDR1 reads SGHDT; CDR2 reads YYEEEE. The CDR3 totals 13 residues. The CDR3 DNA reads as TGTGCCAGCAGCGCGACGGCACCCTATGGCTACACCTTC. As protein: CASSATAPYGYTF.

This clonotype showed up many times. V gene TRBV6-2 or TRBV6-3 combines with J gene TRBJ2-7, with D perhaps matching TRBD1 (5 bases). The CDR3 loop spans 12 amino acids. Trimming removed 11 bases from V and 4 bases from J, with 15 bases in between. Germline V gene data show CDR1 as MNHEY and CDR2 as SVGEGT. In DNA, the CDR3 is TGTGCCGCGTCGACAGCGTTATACGAGCAGTACTTC. Protein product: CAASTALYEQYF.

This clonotype was seen many times. The chain is built from TRBV5-5 and TRBJ1-6; a weak D match, TRBD1 (5 bases). V lost 4 bases and J 10 bases, leaving 15 bases between the germline ends. Germline values: CDR1 SGHKS, CDR2 YYEKEE (reference sequence). This CDR3 has 14 amino acids. The CDR3 DNA reads as TGTGCCAGCAGCCCCGGGACCGTCCGGTCACCCCTCCACTTT. It yields the protein CASSPGTVRSPLHF.

This clonotype was counted ten times or more. The gene calls are TRBV2 and TRBJ2-5, with 12 bases aligning to TRBD1. CDR3 length equals 15 residues. J was trimmed by 5 bases and V by 3 bases; bases with no gene match: 4. In germline, CDR1 is SNHLY, CDR2 FYNNEI. The DNA of the CDR3 is TGTGCCAGCAGTGAGGGGGACAGGGGGCTTGAGACCCAGTACTTC. Encoded protein: CASSEGDRGLETQYF.

This clonotype showed up many times. The rearrangement uses TRBV28 and TRBJ2-6, with D uncertain. V was trimmed by 1 base and J by 0 bases, leaving 10 bases between them. The CDR3 runs to 17 residues. Germline loops: CDR1 MDHEN, CDR2 SYDVKM. CDR3 bases: TGTGCCAGCAGTTTATCCGCGGTATTCTCTGGGGCCAACGTCCTGACTTTC. It translates to CASSLSAVFSGANVLTF. The full variable domain, completed using reference TRBV28 and TRBJ2-6, is DVKVTQSSRYLVKRTGEKVFLECVQDMDHENMFWYRQDPGLGLRLIYFSYDVKMKEKGDIPEGYSVSREKKERFSLILESASTNQTSMYLCASSLSAVFSGANVLTFGAGSRLTVL.

This clonotype was seen ten or more times. The V and J genes are TRBV6-1 and TRBJ1-2; D call uncertain. The CDR3 has 11 amino acids. Per germline, CDR1 MNHNS and CDR2 SASEGT. The ends were cut back, 5 bases at V and 6 bases at J, with 7 bases in the middle. CDR3 DNA sequence: TGTGCCAGCAGTCCCGTCGATGGCTACACCTTC. It codes for CASSPVDGYTF.

This clonotype was seen repeatedly, ten times or more. CDR3 loop: CASSAPRTWDQHF. The CDR3, as DNA: TGTGCCAGCAGCGCTCCTCGGACGTGGGACCAGCATTTT. The J gene is TRBJ1-5, the V gene TRBV28; no clear D gene. The CDR3 is 13 amino acids. V was cut by 6 bases and J by 12 bases, with 18 bases left in between. Germline V lookup: CDR1 MDHEN, CDR2 SYDVKM. The whole variable domain, filled in from reference TRBV28 and TRBJ1-5, reads DVKVTQSSRYLVKRTGEKVFLECVQDMDHENMFWYRQDPGLGLRLIYFSYDVKMKEKGDIPEGYSVSREKKERFSLILESASTNQTSMYLCASSAPRTWDQHFGDGTRLSIL.

The V and J genes are TRBV7-9 and TRBJ1-1, with D perhaps matching TRBD1 (6 bases). V lost 5 bases, J lost 6 bases, and 16 bases lay in between. The CDR3 loop spans 14 amino acids. Looked up from germline, CDR1 is SEHNR and CDR2 is FQNEAQ (reference sequence). The CDR3 nucleotides read TGTGCCAGCAGCCACCGGGACAACCAACCTGAAGCTTTCTTT. Its protein product is CASSHRDNQPEAFF. The full variable domain, in which reference TRBV7-9 and TRBJ1-1 provide the parts outside the CDR3, is DTGVSQNPRHKITKRGQNVTFRCDPISEHNRLYWYRQTLGQGPEFLTYFQNEAQLEKSRLLSDRFSAERPKGSFSTLEIQRTEQGDSAMYLCASSHRDNQPEAFFGQGTRLTVV.

This clonotype was picked up many times. V is TRBV6-2 or TRBV6-3 and J is TRBJ1-1; TRBD1 aligns across 7 bases. CDR1 MNHEY and CDR2 SVGEGT come from the germline V gene. The ends lost 5 bases at V and 4 bases at J; junction bases unmatched: 13. This CDR3 spans 16 amino acids. The CDR3 reads CASSTIGRNRGTEAFF. CDR3 DNA: TGTGCCAGCAGTACTATCGGACGGAACAGGGGCACTGAAGCTTTCTTT.

The table lists this clonotype with many counts. The chain links TRBV6-5 to TRBJ1-2; no firm D call. The V and J ends lost 6 bases and 5 bases respectively, with 13 bases between them. CDR1 is MNHEY and CDR2 is SVGAGI in the germline V gene. The CDR3 is 13 amino acids. DNA for the CDR3: TGTGCCAGCAGCTACGACGGTCAATATGGCTACACCTTC. Amino acid sequence: CASSYDGQYGYTF.

The table lists this clonotype with many counts. The CDR3 loop is CASSSPGRGNTEAFF. As DNA, the CDR3 is TGTGCCAGCAGTTCCCCAGGGAGAGGGAACACTGAAGCTTTCTTT. V is TRBV27 and J is TRBJ1-1, with D maybe TRBD1 (5 bases). Germline V lookup: CDR1 MNHEY, CDR2 SMNVEV (reference sequence). The V gene lost 4 bases and the J gene lost 1 base, with 13 bases spanning the gap. The CDR3 length is 15 residues.

A remark on this clonotype: The DNA is omitted, as the CDR3 cannot be located on it reliably, and the CDR3 follows TCRdb's listing. V is TRBV27 and J is TRBJ1-1; the DNA was not compared with TRBD1, the D call given in the table. In germline, CDR1 is MNHEY, CDR2 SMNVEV (reference sequence). The CDR3 spans 13 residues, counting both ends. The CDR3 loop reads CASSSSGVADAFF.

As for this clonotype: A single base separates this from a much larger clone, so it may be a read error. The rearrangement uses TRBV7-7 and TRBJ2-2; tentatively, D is TRBD2 (5 bases). Germline loops: CDR1 SSHAT, CDR2 FNYEAQ (reference sequence). The CDR3 sequence is 13 residues long. In nucleotides, the CDR3 is TGTGCTAGCAGCTTATTTGACACCGGGGAGCTGTGTTTT. Protein product: CASSLFDTGELCF.

Ten or more counts support this clonotype. The V gene is TRBV28, the J gene TRBJ2-2, with D tentatively TRBD1 or TRBD2 (6 bases each). V gave up 8 bases and J gave up 2 bases, with 9 bases separating them. Germline V gene data show CDR1 as MDHEN and CDR2 as SYDVKM. This CDR3 has 13 amino acids. The CDR3 sequence: CASHGGNTGELFF. The CDR3 nucleotides read TGTGCCAGCCACGGGGGCAACACCGGGGAGCTGTTTTTT.

The genes are TRBV2 and TRBJ2-7; TRBD2 matches at 16 bases. CDR1 is SNHLY, CDR2 FYNNEI, per germline. The junction had 12 bases not matched to a gene; V was cut back by 7 bases and J by 6 bases. This CDR3 is built from 17 residues. The chain's CDR3 is CASTPGLAGGSGGEQYF. The CDR3 coding sequence is TGTGCCAGCACCCCGGGACTAGCGGGGGGGTCCGGAGGCGAGCAGTACTTC.

This clonotype was recorded many times. The chain is built from TRBV2 and TRBJ2-7; a weak D match, TRBD1 (7 bases). The CDR3 is 15 amino acids. Trimming left V 6 bases short and J 3 bases short, with 18 bases between. The germline V gene encodes CDR1 SNHLY and CDR2 FYNNEI. The CDR3 here is CASSDGLQGNYEQYF. DNA for the CDR3: TGTGCCAGCAGCGATGGACTACAGGGGAACTACGAGCAGTACTTC.

This clonotype occurred many times. The gene calls are TRBV29-1 and TRBJ2-5; tentative D call: TRBD2 (5 bases). The CDR3 is 11 residues long. The germline gives CDR1 SQVTM, CDR2 ANQGSEA. Trimming shortened V by 4 bases and J by 5 bases, and 8 bases separated the two germline ends. The CDR3 bases are TGCAGCGTTGGGACTGGCGAGACCCAGTACTTC. Translated, it gives CSVGTGETQYF.

This clonotype appeared many times. DNA for the CDR3: TGTGCCAGCAGCTTAGGTGGGGGCCATGGGACGACCCAGTACTTC. Translation: CASSLGGGHGTTQYF. The rearrangement uses TRBV7-2 and TRBJ2-5; weak D call: TRBD1 (6 bases). Trimming cost V 1 base and J 7 bases, with 16 bases left between them. The V gene's germline CDR1 is SGHTA and CDR2 FQGNSA. The CDR3 is 15 residues long.

In its sample, this clonotype was seen a few times. The chain uses TRBV4-3 and TRBJ1-1; no firm D call. Trimming left V 1 base short and J 0 bases short, with 9 bases between. This CDR3 is built from 15 residues. CDR1 and CDR2 (germline): LGHNA, YSLEER. The CDR3 DNA reads as TGCGCCAGCAGCCAAGGGTATTCACTGAACACTGAAGCTTTCTTT. This gives the protein CASSQGYSLNTEAFF.

Many counts were recorded for this clonotype. The chain uses TRBV12-3 or TRBV12-4 and TRBJ2-5; TRBD1 matches 8 bases. After removal of 4 bases from V and 2 bases from J, the junction contained 15 bases not matched to a gene. The CDR3 length is 18 residues. DNA of the CDR3: TGTGCCAGCAGTTCGATGCCCGGGGGACAGGAGACACAAGAGACCCAGTACTTC. It yields the protein CASSSMPGGQETQETQYF.

This clonotype was seen repeatedly, ten times or more. The chain couples TRBV10-1 to TRBJ2-7; 13 bases align to TRBD2. The germline V gene encodes CDR1 WNHNN and CDR2 SYGVQD (reference sequence). CDR3 length equals 16 residues. Trimming at V came to 2 bases and at J to 3 bases, leaving 4 bases not matched to a gene. The chain's CDR3 is CASSETWTSGSYEQYF. In DNA, the CDR3 is TGCGCCAGCAGTGAGACCTGGACTAGCGGGAGCTACGAGCAGTACTTC.

The table lists this clonotype with many counts. The rearrangement joins TRBV28 to TRBJ2-7; maybe TRBD2 (6 bases). Germline values: CDR1 MDHEN, CDR2 SYDVKM. V lost 3 bases, J lost 3 bases, and 18 bases lay in between. The CDR3 spans 16 residues. The CDR3 DNA follows: TGTGCCAGCAGTTTCGGGCTGGGAGGTACAGTCTACGAGCAGTACTTC. Translated: CASSFGLGGTVYEQYF.